This entry lists 5 T cell receptor beta chains sequenced from one sample in a study of blood T cell repertoires in COVID-19. Clones were read by immunoSEQ multiplex PCR, and TCRdb kept only the in-frame ones, dropping some. The top ten clones hold 20% to 25% of a sample with tens of thousands of clones, roughly 88% of them seen once. Source material: peripheral blood. Receptors originate from a man in his sixties with acute or convalescent COVID-19.

The J gene is TRBJ1-6, the V gene TRBV18; TRBD1 agrees at 7 bases. The germline V gene encodes CDR1 KGHSH and CDR2 LQKENI. Trimming removed 2 bases from V and 5 bases from J; junction bases left unmatched: 9. There are 17 residues in the CDR3. Here the CDR3 DNA reads TGTGCCAGCTCACCAAAGCTACAGGGGATAAATAATTCACCCCTCCACTTT. Protein: CASSPKLQGINNSPLHF.

The gene calls are TRBV19 and TRBJ1-5; weak D call: TRBD1 (6 bases). From germline, CDR1 is LNHDA and CDR2 SQIVND (reference sequence). Between the trimmed V and J ends, which lost 1 base and 7 bases, there was a span of 11 bases. The CDR3 is 14 residues long. CDR3 nucleotides: TGTGCCAGTAGTATAGGTGCCAGGGGCCAGCCCCAGCATTTT. This translates into CASSIGARGQPQHF.

The rearrangement uses TRBV6-2 or TRBV6-3 and TRBJ2-1; 7 positions match TRBD1. CDR1 MNHEY and CDR2 SVGEGT come from the germline V gene. The J segment lost 7 bases and the V segment lost 6 bases, leaving 9 bases of the junction unmatched. CDR3 length: 14 amino acids. The CDR3 bases are TGTGCCAGCAGCCCTTTAGACAGGGCAAATGAGCAGTTCTTC. Amino acid sequence: CASSPLDRANEQFF.

The V gene is TRBV2, the J gene TRBJ1-3; D is possibly TRBD1 (6 bases). This CDR3 comprises 15 residues. Germline values: CDR1 SNHLY, CDR2 FYNNEI. Trimming removed 6 bases from V and 0 bases from J, with 12 bases in between. The CDR3 sequence: CASSGQGISGNTIYF. CDR3 DNA sequence: TGTGCCAGCAGCGGTCAGGGGATCTCTGGAAACACCATATATTTT.

A few counts support this clone. V is TRBV19 and J is TRBJ1-4; no firm D call. The germline V and J ends were trimmed by 7 bases and 0 bases, with 9 bases remaining between them. The CDR3 has 14 amino acids. The germline gives CDR1 LNHDA, CDR2 SQIVND (reference sequence). The CDR3 bases are TGTGCCAGTACCCGTAGCGCAACTAATGAAAAACTGTTTTTT. Protein: CASTRSATNEKLFF.